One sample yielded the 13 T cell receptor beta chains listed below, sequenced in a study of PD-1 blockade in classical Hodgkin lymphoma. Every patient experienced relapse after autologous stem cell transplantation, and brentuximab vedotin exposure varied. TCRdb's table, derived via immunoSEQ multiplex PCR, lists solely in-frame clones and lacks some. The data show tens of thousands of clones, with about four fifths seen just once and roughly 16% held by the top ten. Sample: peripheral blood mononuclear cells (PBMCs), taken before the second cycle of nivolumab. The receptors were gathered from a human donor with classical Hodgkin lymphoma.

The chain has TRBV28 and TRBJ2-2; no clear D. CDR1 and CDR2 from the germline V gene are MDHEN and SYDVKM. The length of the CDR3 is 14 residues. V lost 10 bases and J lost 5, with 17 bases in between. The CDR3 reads CATVRDLATGELFF. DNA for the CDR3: TGTGCCACCGTAAGGGATTTGGCGACCGGGGAGCTGTTTTTT.

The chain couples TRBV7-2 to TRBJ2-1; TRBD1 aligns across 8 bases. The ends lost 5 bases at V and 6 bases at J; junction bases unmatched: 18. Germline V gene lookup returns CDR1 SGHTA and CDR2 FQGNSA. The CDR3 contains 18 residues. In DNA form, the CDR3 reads TGTGCCAGCAGCCCAAGGGGCAGGGGGCTCATTTCGGTCAATGAGCAGTTCTTC. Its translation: CASSPRGRGLISVNEQFF.

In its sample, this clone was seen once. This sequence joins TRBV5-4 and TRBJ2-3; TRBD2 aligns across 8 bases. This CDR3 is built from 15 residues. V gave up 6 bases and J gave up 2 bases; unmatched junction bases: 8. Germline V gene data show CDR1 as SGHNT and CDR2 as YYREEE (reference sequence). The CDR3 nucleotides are TGTGCCAGCACAATTGGCGGGGGGACCACAGATACGCAGTATTTT. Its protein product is CASTIGGGTTDTQYF.

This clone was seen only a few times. Here the CDR3 DNA reads TGTGCCAGCAGCCCCGGGACAGGGGGGTTAAACACTGAAGCTTTCTTT. Translating it yields CASSPGTGGLNTEAFF. The chain employs TRBV7-8 and TRBJ1-1; TRBD1 aligns across 11 bases. V gave up 5 bases and J gave up 2 bases; unmatched junction bases: 7. CDR1 SGHVS and CDR2 FQNEAQ come from the germline V gene. CDR3 length: 16 residues.

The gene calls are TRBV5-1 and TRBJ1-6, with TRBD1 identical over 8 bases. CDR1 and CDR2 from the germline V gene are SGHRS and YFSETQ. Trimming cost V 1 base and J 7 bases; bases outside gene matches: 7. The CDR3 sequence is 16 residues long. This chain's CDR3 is CASSLRGRDRNSPLHF. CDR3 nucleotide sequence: TGCGCCAGCAGCTTGAGGGGGCGGGACAGGAATTCACCCCTCCACTTT. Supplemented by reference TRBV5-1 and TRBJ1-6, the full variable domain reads KAGVTQTPRYLIKTRGQQVTLSCSPISGHRSVSWYQQTPGQGLQFLFEYFSETQRNKGNFPGRFSGRQFSNSRSEMNVSTLELGDSALYLCASSLRGRDRNSPLHFGNGTRLTVT.

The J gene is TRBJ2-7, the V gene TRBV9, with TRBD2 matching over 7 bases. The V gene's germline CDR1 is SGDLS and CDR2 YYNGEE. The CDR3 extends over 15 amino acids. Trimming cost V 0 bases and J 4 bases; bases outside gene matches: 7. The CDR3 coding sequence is TGTGCCAGCAGCGTAGCTGGCGGGAGACTATACGAGCAGTACTTC. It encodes CASSVAGGRLYEQYF.

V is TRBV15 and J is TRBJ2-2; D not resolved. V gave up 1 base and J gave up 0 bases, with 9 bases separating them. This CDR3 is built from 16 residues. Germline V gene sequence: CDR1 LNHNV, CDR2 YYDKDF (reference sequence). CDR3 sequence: CATSRVNISNTGELFF. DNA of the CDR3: TGTGCCACCAGCAGAGTAAACATCTCGAACACCGGGGAGCTGTTTTTT.

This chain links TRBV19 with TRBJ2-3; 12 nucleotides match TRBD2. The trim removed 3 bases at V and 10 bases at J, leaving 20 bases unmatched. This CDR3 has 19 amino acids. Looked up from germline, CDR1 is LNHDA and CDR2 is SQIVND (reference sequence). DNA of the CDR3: TGTGCCAGTAGTATCAGCCTAGCGGGGGGGCCTGGGGGAAAAAAAGCGCAGTATTTT. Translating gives CASSISLAGGPGGKKAQYF.

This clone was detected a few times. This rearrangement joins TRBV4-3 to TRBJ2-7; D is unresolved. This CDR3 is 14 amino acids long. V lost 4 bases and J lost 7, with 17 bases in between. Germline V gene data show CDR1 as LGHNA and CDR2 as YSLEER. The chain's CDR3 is CASSRYGPGQEQYF. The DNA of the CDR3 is TGCGCCAGCAGCCGATATGGACCCGGGCAAGAGCAGTACTTC.

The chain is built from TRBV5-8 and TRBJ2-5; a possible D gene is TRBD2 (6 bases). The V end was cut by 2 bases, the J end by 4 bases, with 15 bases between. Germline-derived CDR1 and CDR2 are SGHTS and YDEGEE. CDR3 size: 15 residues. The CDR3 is CASSFADPGRETQYF. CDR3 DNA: TGTGCCAGCAGCTTTGCGGACCCCGGGAGAGAGACCCAGTACTTC.

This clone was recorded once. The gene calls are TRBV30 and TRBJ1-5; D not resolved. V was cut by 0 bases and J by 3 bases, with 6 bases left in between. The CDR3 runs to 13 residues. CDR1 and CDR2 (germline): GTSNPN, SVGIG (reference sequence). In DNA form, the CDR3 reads TGTGCCTGGAGTGTAGCGGACAATCAGCCCCAGCATTTT. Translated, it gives CAWSVADNQPQHF.

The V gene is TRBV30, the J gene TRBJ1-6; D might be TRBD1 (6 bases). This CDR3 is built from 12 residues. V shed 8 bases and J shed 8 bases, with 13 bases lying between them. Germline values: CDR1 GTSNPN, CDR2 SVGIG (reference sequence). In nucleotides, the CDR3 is TGTGCCCGCCGGGAGGGGGATTCACCCCTCCACTTT. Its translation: CARREGDSPLHF.

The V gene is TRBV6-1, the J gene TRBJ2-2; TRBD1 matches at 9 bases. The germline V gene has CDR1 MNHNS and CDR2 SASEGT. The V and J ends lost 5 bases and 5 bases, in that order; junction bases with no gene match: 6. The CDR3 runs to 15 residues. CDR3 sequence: CASSQQGAWTGELFF. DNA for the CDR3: TGTGCCAGCAGTCAACAGGGGGCTTGGACCGGGGAGCTGTTTTTT.